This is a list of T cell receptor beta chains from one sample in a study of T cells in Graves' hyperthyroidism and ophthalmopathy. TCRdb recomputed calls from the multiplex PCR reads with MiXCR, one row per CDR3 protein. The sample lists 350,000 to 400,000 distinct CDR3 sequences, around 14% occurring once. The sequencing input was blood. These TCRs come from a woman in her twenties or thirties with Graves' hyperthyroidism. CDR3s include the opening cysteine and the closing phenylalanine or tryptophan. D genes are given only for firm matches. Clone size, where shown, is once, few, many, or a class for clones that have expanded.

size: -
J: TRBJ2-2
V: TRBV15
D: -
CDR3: CATSRDASRTGTGELFF
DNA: TGTGCCACCAGCAGAGATGCCTCCAGAACGGGCACCGGGGAGCTGTTTTTT

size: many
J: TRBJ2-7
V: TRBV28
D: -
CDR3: CASSSGSTSTWEQYF
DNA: TGTGCCAGCAGTTCCGGATCGACAAGTACGTGGGAGCAGTACTTC

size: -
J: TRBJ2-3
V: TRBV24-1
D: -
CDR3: CATSDGRSTDTQYF
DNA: TGTGCCACCAGTGATGGGCGAAGCACAGATACGCAGTATTTT

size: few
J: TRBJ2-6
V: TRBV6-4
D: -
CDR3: CASSHTVSGANVLTF
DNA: TGTGCCAGCAGTCATACAGTCTCTGGGGCCAACGTCCTGACTTTC

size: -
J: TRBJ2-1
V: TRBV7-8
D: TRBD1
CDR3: CASSLGDSPSSYNEQFF
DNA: TGTGCCAGCAGCTTAGGGGACAGCCCGAGCTCCTACAATGAGCAGTTCTTC

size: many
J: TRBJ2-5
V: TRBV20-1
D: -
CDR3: CSPRAGIWETQYF
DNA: TGCAGTCCCCGGGCGGGGATCTGGGAGACCCAGTACTTC

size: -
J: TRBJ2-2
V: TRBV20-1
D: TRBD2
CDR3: CSAPLAGGNTGELFF
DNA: TGCAGTGCCCCGTTGGCGGGGGGGAACACCGGGGAGCTGTTTTTT

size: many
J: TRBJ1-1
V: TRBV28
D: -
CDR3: CASNQGNTEAFF
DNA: TGTGCCAGCAACCAGGGGAACACTGAAGCTTTCTTT

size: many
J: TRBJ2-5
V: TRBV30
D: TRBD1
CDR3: CAWGQVKETQYF
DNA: TGTGCCTGGGGACAGGTAAAAGAGACCCAGTACTTC

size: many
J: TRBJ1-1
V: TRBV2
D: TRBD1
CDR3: CASSGDSFLTEAFF
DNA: TGTGCCAGCAGTGGGGACAGCTTCTTGACTGAAGCTTTCTTT

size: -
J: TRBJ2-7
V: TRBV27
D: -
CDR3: CASNIGGASYEQYF
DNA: TGTGCCAGCAACATAGGAGGCGCGTCCTACGAGCAGTACTTC

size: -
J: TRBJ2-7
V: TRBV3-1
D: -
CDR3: CASSQDSMAEQYF
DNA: TGTGCCAGCAGCCAAGATAGTATGGCTGAGCAGTACTTC

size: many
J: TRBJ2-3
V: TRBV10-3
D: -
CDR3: CAIASQTDTQYF
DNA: TGTGCCATCGCGTCACAGACAGATACGCAGTATTTT

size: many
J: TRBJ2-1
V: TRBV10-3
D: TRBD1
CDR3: CAIGDSAYNEQFF
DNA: TGTGCCATCGGGGACAGCGCTTACAATGAGCAGTTCTTC

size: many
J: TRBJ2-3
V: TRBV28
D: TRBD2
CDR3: CASSLPGLASTDTQYF
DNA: TGTGCCAGCAGTTTACCGGGACTAGCTAGCACAGATACGCAGTATTTT

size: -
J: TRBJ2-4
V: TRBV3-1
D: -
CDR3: CASSQALGGKGPKNIQYF
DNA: TGTGCCAGCAGCCAAGCACTAGGAGGGAAGGGTCCCAAAAACATTCAGTACTTC

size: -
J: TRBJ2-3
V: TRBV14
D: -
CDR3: CASSQVLARDTQYF
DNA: TGTGCCAGCAGCCAAGTACTAGCAAGGGATACGCAGTATTTT

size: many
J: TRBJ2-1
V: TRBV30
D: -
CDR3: CAWSKGDSYNEQFF
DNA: TGTGCCTGGAGTAAAGGGGACTCCTACAATGAGCAGTTCTTC

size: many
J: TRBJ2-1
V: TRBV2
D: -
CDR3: CASSDRELHYNEQFF
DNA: TGTGCCAGCAGCGACCGAGAACTCCACTACAATGAGCAGTTCTTC

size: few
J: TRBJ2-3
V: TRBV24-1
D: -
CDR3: CATRDTSTDTQYF
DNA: TGTGCCACCAGGGACACTAGCACAGATACGCAGTATTTT

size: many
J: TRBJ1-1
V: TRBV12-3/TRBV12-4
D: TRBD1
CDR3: CASRRTGGLNTEAFF
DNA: TGTGCCAGCAGAAGGACAGGGGGATTGAACACTGAAGCTTTCTTT

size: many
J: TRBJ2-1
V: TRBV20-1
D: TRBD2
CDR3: CSARDPNAGGPGNEQFF
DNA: TGCAGTGCTAGAGATCCAAACGCGGGAGGGCCAGGAAATGAGCAGTTCTTC

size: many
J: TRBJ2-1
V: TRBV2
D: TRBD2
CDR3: CASSPTSGIYNEQFF
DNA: TGTGCCAGCAGCCCGACTAGCGGGATTTACAATGAGCAGTTCTTC

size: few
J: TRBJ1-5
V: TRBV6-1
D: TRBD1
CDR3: CASIKGAGGDQPQHF
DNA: TGTGCCAGTATAAAGGGGGCAGGGGGCGATCAGCCCCAGCATTTT

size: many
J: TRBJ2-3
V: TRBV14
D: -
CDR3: CASSQDYDGGLADTQYF
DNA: TGTGCCAGCAGCCAAGATTATGACGGCGGGCTCGCGGATACGCAGTATTTT

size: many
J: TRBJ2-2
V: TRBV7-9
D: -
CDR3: CASSFTAGNTGELFF
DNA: TGTGCCAGCTCCTTTACGGCGGGGAACACCGGGGAGCTGTTTTTT

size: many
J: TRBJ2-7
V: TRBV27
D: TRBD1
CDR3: CASSLTTGGSYEQYF
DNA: TGTGCCAGCAGTCTAACGACAGGGGGGTCCTACGAGCAGTACTTC

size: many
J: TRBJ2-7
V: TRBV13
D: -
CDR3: CASSSRRDYEQYF
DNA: TGTGCCAGCAGCTCCAGAAGGGACTACGAGCAGTACTTC

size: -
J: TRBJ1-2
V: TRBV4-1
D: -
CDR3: CASSQDLGAGSFYGYTF
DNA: TGCGCCAGCAGCCAAGATCTGGGAGCGGGCTCTTTCTATGGCTACACCTTC

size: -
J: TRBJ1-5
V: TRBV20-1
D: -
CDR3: CSGLRGSGSNQPQHF
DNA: TGCAGTGGCCTCCGAGGGAGTGGGAGCAATCAGCCCCAGCATTTT

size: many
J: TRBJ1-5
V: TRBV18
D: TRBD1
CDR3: CASSRTGNSNQPQHF
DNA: TGTGCCAGCTCCCGGACAGGAAATAGCAATCAGCCCCAGCATTTT

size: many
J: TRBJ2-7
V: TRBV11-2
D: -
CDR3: CASSPLRGGYEQYF
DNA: TGTGCCAGCAGCCCCCTTAGGGGGGGCTACGAGCAGTACTTC

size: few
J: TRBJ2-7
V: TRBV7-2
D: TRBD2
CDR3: CASSQIRGLKYEQYF
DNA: TGTGCCAGCAGCCAAATCCGGGGACTAAAATACGAGCAGTACTTC

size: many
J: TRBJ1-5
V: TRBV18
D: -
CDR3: CASSPQEDQPQHF
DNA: TGTGCCAGCTCACCACAAGAGGATCAGCCCCAGCATTTT

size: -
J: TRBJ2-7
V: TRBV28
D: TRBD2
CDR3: CVSWDYTSGEQYF
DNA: TGTGTCAGCTGGGACTATACCTCGGGAGAGCAGTACTTC

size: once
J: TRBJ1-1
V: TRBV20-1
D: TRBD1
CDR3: CSARAQTDRGPNTEAFF
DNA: TGCAGTGCTAGAGCTCAGACGGACAGGGGGCCGAACACTGAAGCTTTCTTT

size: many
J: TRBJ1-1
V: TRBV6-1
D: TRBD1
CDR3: CASKTNHKTGGFTEAFF
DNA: TGTGCCAGCAAGACGAACCATAAGACAGGGGGATTCACTGAAGCTTTCTTT

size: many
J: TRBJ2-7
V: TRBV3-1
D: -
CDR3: CASSQRFSDYEQYF
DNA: TGTGCCAGCAGCCAACGGTTTAGCGACTACGAGCAGTACTTC

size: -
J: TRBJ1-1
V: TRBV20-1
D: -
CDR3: CSASKIMNTEAFF
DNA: TGCAGTGCTAGTAAGATCATGAACACTGAAGCTTTCTTT

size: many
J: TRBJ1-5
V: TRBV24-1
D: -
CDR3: CATSDPQGGGNQPQHF
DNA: TGTGCCACCAGTGATCCACAGGGAGGGGGCAATCAGCCCCAGCATTTT

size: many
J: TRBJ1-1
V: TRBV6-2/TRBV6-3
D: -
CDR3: CASSYRQDTLNTEAFF
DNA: TGTGCCAGCAGTTATCGTCAGGACACCTTGAACACTGAAGCTTTCTTT

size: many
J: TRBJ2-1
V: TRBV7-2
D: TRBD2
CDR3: CASSLMGGLSYNEQFF
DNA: TGTGCCAGCAGCTTAATGGGAGGGCTCTCCTACAATGAGCAGTTCTTC

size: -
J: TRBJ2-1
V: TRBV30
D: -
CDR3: CAWTITYFGGEQFF
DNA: TGTGCCTGGACCATTACATATTTCGGGGGTGAGCAGTTCTTC

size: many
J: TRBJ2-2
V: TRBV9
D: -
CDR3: CASSVDSANTGELFF
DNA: TGTGCCAGCAGCGTAGACTCCGCGAACACCGGGGAGCTGTTTTTT

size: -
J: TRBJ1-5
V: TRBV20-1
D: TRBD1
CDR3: CSASLGQGNRPQHF
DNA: TGCAGTGCTAGTCTTGGACAGGGGAATAGGCCCCAGCATTTT

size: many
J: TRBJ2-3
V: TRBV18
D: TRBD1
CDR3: CASSPLGQPKDTQYF
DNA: TGTGCCAGCTCACCACTGGGACAGCCTAAGGATACGCAGTATTTT

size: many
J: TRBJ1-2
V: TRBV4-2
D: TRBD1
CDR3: CASSHSGQGNGYTF
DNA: TGTGCCAGCAGCCATTCGGGACAGGGGAACGGCTACACCTTC

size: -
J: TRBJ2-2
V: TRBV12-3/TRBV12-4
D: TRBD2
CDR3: CASSPPSGMSTGELFF
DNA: TGTGCCAGCAGTCCCCCTAGCGGGATGTCCACCGGGGAGCTGTTTTTT

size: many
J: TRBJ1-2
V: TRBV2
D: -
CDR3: CATEGAEYGYTF
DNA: TGTGCCACAGAGGGCGCGGAGTATGGCTACACCTTC

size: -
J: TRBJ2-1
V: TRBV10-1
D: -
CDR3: CASSVRAPGGIAHEQFF
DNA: TGCGCCAGCAGTGTAAGGGCCCCGGGCGGGATCGCCCATGAGCAGTTCTTC

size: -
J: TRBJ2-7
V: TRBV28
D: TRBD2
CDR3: CASLGKIQTSGLIGSYEQYF
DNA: TGTGCCAGCCTTGGGAAAATACAGACTAGCGGATTAATTGGCTCCTACGAGCAGTACTTC

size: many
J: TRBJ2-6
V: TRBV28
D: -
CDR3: CASRTGSNSGANVLTF
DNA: TGTGCCAGCAGAACAGGGTCCAACTCTGGGGCCAACGTCCTGACTTTC

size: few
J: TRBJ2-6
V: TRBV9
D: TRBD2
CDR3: CASSKGLAGSSGANVLTF
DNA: TGTGCCAGCAGTAAGGGACTAGCGGGAAGCTCTGGGGCCAACGTCCTGACTTTC

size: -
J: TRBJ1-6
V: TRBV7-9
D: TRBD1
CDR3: CASSEPRGGTGYSPLHF
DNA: TGTGCCAGCAGCGAACCTCGTGGCGGGACAGGGTATTCACCCCTCCACTTT

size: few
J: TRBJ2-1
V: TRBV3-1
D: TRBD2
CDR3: CASRPGTSGNSAGDEQFF
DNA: TGTGCCAGCAGGCCCGGGACTAGCGGGAACTCCGCTGGCGATGAGCAGTTCTTC

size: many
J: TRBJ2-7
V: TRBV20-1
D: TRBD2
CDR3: CSATPSGRDVPYEQYF
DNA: TGCAGTGCTACCCCTAGCGGGAGGGACGTCCCCTACGAGCAGTACTTC

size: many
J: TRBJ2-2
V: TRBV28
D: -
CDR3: CASTVGSTNTGELFF
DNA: TGTGCCAGCACCGTCGGGTCAACGAACACCGGGGAGCTGTTTTTT